The 16 T cell receptor beta chains in this list originate from one sample, sequenced in a study of control samples from healthy donors and cancer patients. Generated by immunoSEQ multiplex PCR, the TCRdb table keeps only in-frame clones and is missing some. Seen here are approximately 92,000 clones, more than 80% observed once, and the top ten hold about 1.5%. Sequencing was performed on blood. These receptors all come from a woman in her 30s in good health.

The CDR3 loop is CASRGTMRLSEAFF. The CDR3 DNA follows: TGTGCCAGTAGGGGGACGATGCGGTTGTCTGAAGCTTTCTTT. The chain uses TRBV19 and TRBJ1-1, with a tentative D call TRBD1 (5 bases). Germline CDR1 LNHDA, CDR2 SQIVND (reference sequence). Trimming took 6 bases from V and 6 from J, leaving 17 bases between them. The CDR3 covers 14 residues.

V and J are TRBV5-1 and TRBJ2-2, with D possibly matching TRBD1 (6 bases). The CDR3 runs 16 residues. V was shortened by 0 bases and J by 1 base, with 10 bases between the two germline ends. CDR1 is SGHRS and CDR2 is YFSETQ in the germline V gene. The CDR3 DNA reads as TGCGCCAGCAGCTTGGAAGACAGGAGGAACACCGGGGAGCTGTTTTTT. It is translated as CASSLEDRRNTGELFF. Drawing the rest from reference TRBV5-1 and TRBJ2-2, the complete variable domain is KAGVTQTPRYLIKTRGQQVTLSCSPISGHRSVSWYQQTPGQGLQFLFEYFSETQRNKGNFPGRFSGRQFSNSRSEMNVSTLELGDSALYLCASSLEDRRNTGELFFGEGSRLTVL.

This clone has only one observation. The rearrangement links TRBV9 to TRBJ2-7; D call uncertain. Trimming left V 0 bases short and J 2 bases short, with 12 bases between. This CDR3 is built from 15 residues. CDR1 is SGDLS and CDR2 is YYNGEE in the germline V gene. The CDR3 DNA sequence: TGTGCCAGCAGCGTAGCCGGTTACGGAGCCTACGAGCAGTACTTC. This encodes CASSVAGYGAYEQYF.

This chain connects TRBV4-1 to TRBJ2-4, with D perhaps matching TRBD1 (5 bases). V dropped 2 bases and J dropped 1 base, with 12 bases sitting between them. The germline gives CDR1 MGHRA, CDR2 YSYEKL. This CDR3 spans 16 amino acids. CDR3 in amino acids: CASSQPAGNAKNIQYF. The DNA of the CDR3 is TGCGCCAGCAGCCAACCCGCAGGGAACGCCAAAAACATTCAGTACTTC.

This clone was counted a single time. The rearrangement uses TRBV24-1 and TRBJ2-1; D ambiguous. The CDR3 consists of 13 residues. Deletions cut 5 bases from V and 10 bases from J, with 14 bases between. CDR1 is KGHDR and CDR2 is SFDVKD in the germline V gene. CDR3 DNA sequence: TGTGCCACCAGTGTCGAAAGCTTACCCGAGCAGTTCTTC. This codes for CATSVESLPEQFF.

V gene TRBV11-2 combines with J gene TRBJ2-7, with TRBD2 identical over 8 bases. Germline V lookup: CDR1 SGHAT, CDR2 FQNNGV. J lost 7 bases, V lost 6 bases, and 14 bases had no gene match. This CDR3 contains 15 residues. The CDR3 DNA follows: TGTGCCAGCAGGGGACCGACTAGCGCTAAGGGGGAGCAGTACTTC. It yields the protein CASRGPTSAKGEQYF.

The J gene is TRBJ2-1, the V gene TRBV24-1; 9 nucleotides agree with TRBD1. CDR1 and CDR2 from the germline V gene are KGHDR and SFDVKD. The CDR3 has 14 amino acids. J gave up 7 bases and V 5 bases, and 5 bases lay outside the gene matches. The CDR3 protein is CATSVSDRGNEQFF. Here the CDR3 DNA reads TGTGCCACCAGTGTCTCAGACAGGGGGAATGAGCAGTTCTTC.

The chain uses TRBV9 and TRBJ2-5; D is perhaps TRBD1 (7 bases). This CDR3 region has 15 residues. V was shortened by 4 bases and J by 4 bases, with 17 bases between the two germline ends. The germline gives CDR1 SGDLS, CDR2 YYNGEE. CDR3 nucleotide sequence: TGTGCCAGCAGCCCACGTTCAGGGGGAGGAGAGACCCAGTACTTC. It encodes CASSPRSGGGETQYF. Full variable domain (outside the CDR3, taken from reference TRBV9 and TRBJ2-5): DSGVTQTPKHLITATGQRVTLRCSPRSGDLSVYWYQQSLDQGLQFLIQYYNGEERAKGNILERFSAQQFPDLHSELNLSSLELGDSALYFCASSPRSGGGETQYFGPGTRLLVL.

The V and J genes are TRBV4-2 and TRBJ2-1; D may be TRBD1 or TRBD2 (5 bases each). V lost 5 bases and J 7 bases, leaving 12 bases between the germline ends. Germline V gene data show CDR1 as LGHNA and CDR2 as YNFKEQ. This CDR3 is 13 amino acids long. The CDR3 DNA reads TGTGCCAGCAGCTCCCGGGACCCGAATGAGCAGTTCTTC. As protein: CASSSRDPNEQFF.

This CDR3 is CASSLVPTRNTGELFF. The CDR3 nucleotides read TGTGCCAGCAGCTTAGTCCCGACACGAAACACCGGGGAGCTGTTTTTT. V gene TRBV11-2 combines with J gene TRBJ2-2; D is unclear. The germline V and J ends were trimmed by 1 base and 2 bases, with 11 bases remaining between them. This CDR3 contains 16 residues. Germline V gene lookup returns CDR1 SGHAT and CDR2 FQNNGV.

The chain links TRBV28 to TRBJ2-5; 10 positions match TRBD1. Germline V gene data show CDR1 as MDHEN and CDR2 as SYDVKM. V lost 4 bases, J lost 3 bases, and 14 bases stayed unmatched. The CDR3 consists of 18 residues. CDR3 amino acids: CASSYRGGRTGGKETQYF. CDR3 nucleotide sequence: TGTGCCAGCAGTTATCGGGGAGGCCGGACAGGGGGTAAAGAGACCCAGTACTTC.

The V and J genes are TRBV9 and TRBJ1-1, with a tentative D call TRBD1 (5 bases). The CDR3 extends over 12 amino acids. Per germline, CDR1 SGDLS and CDR2 YYNGEE. V shed 2 bases and J shed 6 bases, with 8 bases lying between them. The CDR3 DNA reads as TGTGCCAGCAGCGTCCCGGGGGCTGAAGCTTTCTTT. It encodes CASSVPGAEAFF.

The chain couples TRBV9 to TRBJ1-1, with 9 bases aligning to TRBD1. The ends lost 0 bases at V and 5 bases at J; junction bases unmatched: 5. The CDR3 has 15 residues. The germline V gene encodes CDR1 SGDLS and CDR2 YYNGEE. CDR3 residues: CASSVDGQGLTEAFF. For the CDR3, the DNA is TGTGCCAGCAGCGTAGACGGACAGGGGTTGACTGAAGCTTTCTTT.

This clone was found once. The chain joins TRBV12-3 or TRBV12-4 to TRBJ2-7; 8 nucleotides agree with TRBD1. V was pared by 4 bases and J by 3 bases, with 2 bases of the junction left unmatched. The CDR3 is 13 residues long. The CDR3 reads CASSYRGDYEQYF. The CDR3, as DNA: TGTGCCAGCAGTTACAGGGGGGACTACGAGCAGTACTTC.

The chain carries TRBV6-5 and TRBJ1-5; D gene ambiguous. Germline CDR1 reads MNHEY; CDR2 reads SVGAGI. CDR3 length: 13 amino acids. V shed 0 bases and J shed 6 bases, with 6 bases lying between them. The CDR3 region is CASSYSMVQPQHF. The CDR3 DNA reads TGTGCCAGCAGTTACTCGATGGTTCAGCCCCAGCATTTT.

The chain is built from TRBV7-9 and TRBJ1-6; unclear D gene. V was clipped by 5 bases and J by 7 bases, with 12 bases between them. This CDR3 is 14 amino acids long. Germline values: CDR1 SEHNR, CDR2 FQNEAQ (reference sequence). CDR3 nucleotide sequence: TGTGCCAGCAGCAACCCACGGCAGAATTCACCCCTCCACTTT. Translated: CASSNPRQNSPLHF. Together with reference TRBV7-9 and TRBJ1-6, the CDR3 gives the full variable domain: DTGVSQNPRHKITKRGQNVTFRCDPISEHNRLYWYRQTLGQGPEFLTYFQNEAQLEKSRLLSDRFSAERPKGSFSTLEIQRTEQGDSAMYLCASSNPRQNSPLHFGNGTRLTVT.